The 15 T cell receptor beta chains in this list originate from one sample, sequenced in a study of cytomegalovirus exposure and HLA in healthy donors. Clones were read by immunoSEQ multiplex PCR, and TCRdb kept only the in-frame ones, dropping some. The sample carries 130,000 to 150,000 clones, approximately 86% recorded once. The sequencing sample was made of PBMCs. All receptors derive from a woman under 30 in good health and CMV-seropositive.

This clone was seen a few times. The chain links TRBV27 to TRBJ1-6; possible D gene TRBD1, 5 bases. Per germline, CDR1 MNHEY and CDR2 SMNVEV (reference sequence). The V end lost 4 bases, the J end lost 9 bases, and 10 bases lay between the germline ends. CDR3 size: 13 residues. This chain's CDR3 is CASSSSGGSPLHF. The CDR3 DNA is TGTGCCAGCAGTTCCTCGGGGGGTTCACCCCTCCACTTT.

The chain is built from TRBV12-5 and TRBJ1-2, with D possibly TRBD1 on 6 matching bases. V lost 3 bases and J lost 0, with 17 bases in between. The CDR3 contains 17 residues. CDR1 is LGHNT and CDR2 is FRNRAP in the germline V gene. The CDR3 DNA reads TGTGCTAGTGGTTTCTCGAATGACAGGACAGCTAACTATGGCTACACCTTC. Encoded protein: CASGFSNDRTANYGYTF.

The rearrangement uses TRBV7-9 and TRBJ1-2, with 11 bases that match TRBD1. Germline lookup yields CDR1 SEHNR and CDR2 FQNEAQ (reference sequence). Trimming removed 5 bases from V and 8 bases from J; junction bases left unmatched: 16. The CDR3 runs to 17 residues. CDR3 sequence: CASSRTPRDRGEEGYTF. In DNA form, the CDR3 reads TGTGCCAGCAGCCGCACCCCAAGGGACAGGGGGGAAGAAGGCTACACCTTC. The whole variable domain, filled in from reference TRBV7-9 and TRBJ1-2, reads DTGVSQNPRHKITKRGQNVTFRCDPISEHNRLYWYRQTLGQGPEFLTYFQNEAQLEKSRLLSDRFSAERPKGSFSTLEIQRTEQGDSAMYLCASSRTPRDRGEEGYTFGSGTRLTVV.

This chain joins TRBV18 and TRBJ1-5; tentatively, D is TRBD1 (6 bases). V was clipped by 3 bases and J by 5 bases, with 11 bases between them. There are 14 residues in the CDR3. Per the germline V gene, CDR1 is KGHSH and CDR2 is LQKENI. The CDR3 sequence is CASSPRTDHQPQHF. The CDR3 nucleotides are TGTGCCAGCTCACCCCGGACAGATCATCAGCCCCAGCATTTT. The whole variable domain, remainder taken from reference TRBV18 and TRBJ1-5, is NAGVMQNPRHLVRRRGQEARLRCSPMKGHSHVYWYRQLPEEGLKFMVYLQKENIIDESGMPKERFSAEFPKEGPSILRIQQVVRGDSAAYFCASSPRTDHQPQHFGDGTRLSIL.

For the CDR3, the DNA is TGTGCCAGCAGCCGACTAGGTCGGGGCGAGACCCAGTACTTC. It is translated as CASSRLGRGETQYF. The chain is built from TRBV5-4 and TRBJ2-5; tentative D call: TRBD2 (6 bases). V dropped 4 bases and J dropped 5 bases, with 15 bases sitting between them. CDR1 SGHNT and CDR2 YYREEE come from the germline V gene (reference sequence). The CDR3 contains 14 residues.

The chain is built from TRBV27 and TRBJ2-5; 9 nucleotides align to TRBD2. The germline gives CDR1 MNHEY, CDR2 SMNVEV (reference sequence). The CDR3 contains 14 residues. After removal of 6 bases from V and 4 bases from J, the junction contained 6 bases not matched to a gene. CDR3 protein: CASSVSGGRETQYF. In DNA, the CDR3 is TGTGCCAGCAGCGTTAGCGGGGGAAGAGAGACCCAGTACTTC.

The rearrangement links TRBV10-3 to TRBJ1-5, with D hard to call. The V gene's germline CDR1 is ENHRY and CDR2 SYGVKD. The CDR3 covers 15 residues. With 3 bases removed from V and 5 bases from J, the gap between germline ends came to 14 bases. In DNA, the CDR3 is TGTGCCATCAGTGAATGGGCGGGAAAGGATCAGCCCCAGCATTTT. This gives the protein CAISEWAGKDQPQHF.

This clone was seen a few times. This chain joins TRBV7-9 and TRBJ1-1, with D maybe TRBD1 (5 bases). This CDR3 region has 13 residues. V lost 5 bases to trimming and J lost 4 bases, with 11 bases between them. CDR1 is SEHNR, CDR2 FQNEAQ, per germline (reference sequence). The CDR3 DNA reads as TGTGCCAGCAGCCGGGGGGGAGGCACTGAAGCTTTCTTT. Protein: CASSRGGGTEAFF.

CDR3 residues: CASSRDLTGTGNTEAFF. CDR3 DNA: TGCGCCAGCAGCCGCGACCTTACCGGGACTGGGAACACTGAAGCTTTCTTT. This chain uses TRBV4-1 with TRBJ1-1; D perhaps matches TRBD1 (5 bases). The germline CDR1 and CDR2 sequences are MGHRA and YSYEKL. CDR3 length: 17 amino acids. The V and J ends lost 4 bases and 1 base respectively, with 19 bases between them.

This chain uses TRBV4-3 with TRBJ2-7; D not resolved. Per germline, CDR1 LGHNA and CDR2 YSLEER. The CDR3 length is 13 residues. Trimming removed 2 bases from V and 0 bases from J, with 5 bases in between. CDR3 amino acids: CASSQYSSYEQYF. Here the CDR3 DNA reads TGCGCCAGCAGCCAATATAGCTCCTACGAGCAGTACTTC.

The chain uses TRBV19 and TRBJ1-2; D remains unclear. This CDR3 is 11 amino acids long. Looked up from germline, CDR1 is LNHDA and CDR2 is SQIVND (reference sequence). The CDR3, as DNA: TGTGTGTCGGGAGTTGGATGGGGCTACACCTTC. This codes for CVSGVGWGYTF.

This clone showed up just once. V usage is TRBV13 and J usage is TRBJ1-2, with D possibly being TRBD1 (5 bases). The V end lost 6 bases, the J end lost 7 bases, and 18 bases lay between the germline ends. CDR1 PRHDT and CDR2 FYEKMQ come from the germline V gene (reference sequence). The CDR3 extends over 14 amino acids. This CDR3 is CASRETVTLGGYTF. As DNA, the CDR3 is TGTGCCAGCAGGGAGACAGTGACCTTGGGTGGCTACACCTTC.

J is TRBJ1-6 and V is TRBV11-2, with 8 positions matching TRBD1. The V gene's germline CDR1 is SGHAT and CDR2 FQNNGV. V was pared by 5 bases and J by 10 bases, with 10 bases of the junction left unmatched. The CDR3 is 15 amino acids. This CDR3 is CASSGLSRGQSPLHF. The CDR3 coding sequence is TGTGCCAGCAGCGGGCTGTCCAGGGGGCAATCACCCCTCCACTTT.

The chain combines TRBV6-5 with TRBJ2-1; D call uncertain. Germline V gene sequence: CDR1 MNHEY, CDR2 SVGAGI. V was trimmed by 7 bases and J by 5 bases, leaving 9 bases between them. The CDR3 sequence is 12 residues long. This chain's CDR3 is CASISRDNEQFF. In DNA form, the CDR3 reads TGTGCCAGCATTAGTCGCGACAATGAGCAGTTCTTC.

The chain links TRBV6-5 to TRBJ1-2; TRBD1 aligns across 7 bases. The CDR3 consists of 15 residues. Per the germline V gene, CDR1 is MNHEY and CDR2 is SVGAGI. V was pared by 6 bases and J by 4 bases, with 11 bases of the junction left unmatched. DNA of the CDR3: TGTGCCAGCAGAATGTTACCGGGACAGCTCTATGGCTACACCTTC. Amino acids: CASRMLPGQLYGYTF.